The present entry profiles one TCR beta chain with its context. Its binding antigen is unknown. Base-call qualities are not available, and no considerably larger clone is one nucleotide away. The CDR3 covers 16 residues, taking in both the cysteine and the phenylalanine. CDR3 DNA is the only sequence kept; it has 48 bases, read in frame from the first base. Relative to germline, V is 1 base shorter and J is 1 base shorter, with 13 bases between their ends. CDR1 and CDR2, per the germline V gene, are SGHVS and FQNEAQ. The data belong to a study of CD8+ T cells in alopecia areata (dated by TCRdb to between 2018 and 2020). Notes on the research overall: The treated patients, all with moderate-to-severe alopecia areata, were enrolled in an open-label pilot trial of oral tofacitinib given at 5 to 10 mg twice daily. Scalp tissue and sorted CD4+ and CD8+ peripheral blood T cells from patchy and totalis/universalis alopecia areata patients and from healthy controls were covered by human TCRbeta sequencing. High-throughput TCRbeta sequencing was used to examine T cell clonal expansion in alopecia areata in both the C3H/HeJ mouse model and human patients. Scalp clonality was compared across normal scalp (n=4), patchy alopecia areata scalp (n=8), and alopecia totalis/universalis scalp (n=8). The RNA source kit depended on sample type: the PAXgene miRNA kit for fixed scalp, the miRNeasy kit for PBMCs, and the RNeasy kit for mouse skin. TCRbeta CDR3 regions were amplified by immunoSEQ multiplex PCR using 35 Vbeta forward and 13 Jbeta reverse primers. Patients stayed on tofacitinib for 6 to 18 months and then had 6 months of follow-up off drug so that delayed response and recurrence could be assessed. Tofacitinib-treated patients had biopsies at baseline and at 4 and 24 weeks of treatment, with a later scalp biopsy in several patients. For the treated patients, the SALT score, which quantifies what percentage of scalp surface area is affected, served as the measure of disease severity.

The research as a whole found: Compared with mice, TCR sequences shared between patients were less clear, possibly partly because of HLA diversity across the patient population. Scalp clonality and the number of expanded CD8+ clones among the top 100 scalp clones were significantly decreased by tofacitinib. During tofacitinib treatment, many expanded lesional clones remained in scalp and blood, and this persistence may partly explain relapse after treatment is stopped. Resident alphabeta T cells in normal human skin are also sequenced, complicating scalp TCR repertoire analysis, unlike mouse skin dominated by gammadelta T cells. The treated cohort was small, with a single nonresponder, so links between baseline CD8+ expansion and response need larger studies. Lesional scalp, especially in alopecia totalis/universalis, showed higher clonality and more expanded CD8+ clones than normal scalp, suggesting antigenic drive.

Library creation used the immunoSEQ multiplex PCR assay. RNA was extracted from all samples and reverse transcribed into cDNA as template for TCR sequencing. SuperScript III was used for first-strand cDNA synthesis, primed with a 2:1 mix of oligo-dT and random hexamers. Amplification bias was assessed with a synthetic immune receptor repertoire, and residual bias was removed computationally. The study's processing was this. Raw reads were preprocessed to remove errors, and CDR3 was defined according to IMGT conventions as the region from the conserved cysteine to phenylalanine. Clonality was computed by normalizing Shannon entropy by log2 of the number of productive unique TCRs and subtracting the result from 1. Whether scalp clones were CD4 or CD8 was inferred by matching scalp TCRbeta sequences against CD4 and CD8 repertoires sorted from blood. TCRdb limited this immuneACCESS table to in-frame rearrangements with V and J called. A share of clones is missing; checked studies link under half to unresolved V genes, and the rest is unexplained. The V and J calls and clone size come from that table; D and trimming were worked out from the DNA. This sample holds 95,000 to 150,000 clones; around 53% were observed only once. Roughly 0.5% of the sample goes to the ten largest clones.

The sample's time point label is to be understood as: less than five weeks on oral tofacitinib. The intended sense of this specimen's treatment or condition label: oral pan-JAK inhibitor, 5-10 mg twice daily. Lesional scalp punch biopsies and peripheral blood were collected from alopecia areata patients. PBMCs were separated by density centrifugation and stained for CD3, CD4 and CD8, after which CD4+ and CD8+ T cells were sorted on a FACSAria. This receptor was identified in a human donor with alopecia areata. The rearrangement combines TRBV7-8 with TRBJ1-1, with the D segment identity uncertain. The material was CD4+ T cells sorted from blood, obtained at week 4, from a patient treated with tofacitinib. The sequenced DNA: TGTGCCAGCAGCTTAGGGTCGGGCGGAACGAACACTGAAGCTTTCTTT. Translated, this gives CASSLGSGGTNTEAFF.